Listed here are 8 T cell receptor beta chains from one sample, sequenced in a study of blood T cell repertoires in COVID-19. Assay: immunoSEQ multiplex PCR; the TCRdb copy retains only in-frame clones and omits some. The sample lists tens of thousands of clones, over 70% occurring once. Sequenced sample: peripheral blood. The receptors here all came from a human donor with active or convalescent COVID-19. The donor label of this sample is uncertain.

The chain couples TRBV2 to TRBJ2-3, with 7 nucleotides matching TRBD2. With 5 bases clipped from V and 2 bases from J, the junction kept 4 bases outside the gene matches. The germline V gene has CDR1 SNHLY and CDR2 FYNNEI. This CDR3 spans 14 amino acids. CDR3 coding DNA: TGTGCCAGCAGTCTAGCGGCGGTCACAGATACGCAGTATTTT. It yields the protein CASSLAAVTDTQYF.

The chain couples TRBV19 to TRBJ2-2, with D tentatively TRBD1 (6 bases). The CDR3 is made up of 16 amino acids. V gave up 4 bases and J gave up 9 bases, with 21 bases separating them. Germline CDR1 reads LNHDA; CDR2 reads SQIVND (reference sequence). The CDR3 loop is CASSNPGQPSTRELFF. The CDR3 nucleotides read TGTGCCAGTAGTAACCCGGGACAACCTTCAACCCGGGAGCTGTTTTTT.

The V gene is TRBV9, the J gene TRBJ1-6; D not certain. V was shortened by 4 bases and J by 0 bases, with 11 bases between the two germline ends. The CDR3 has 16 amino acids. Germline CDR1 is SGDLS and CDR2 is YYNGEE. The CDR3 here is CASSPDFSSYNSPLHF. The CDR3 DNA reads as TGTGCCAGCAGCCCCGACTTCAGCTCCTATAATTCACCCCTCCACTTT.

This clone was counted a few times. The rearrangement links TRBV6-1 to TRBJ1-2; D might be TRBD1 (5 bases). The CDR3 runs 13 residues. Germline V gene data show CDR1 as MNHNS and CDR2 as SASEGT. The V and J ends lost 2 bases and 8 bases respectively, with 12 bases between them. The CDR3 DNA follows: TGTGCCAGCAGTGAATGGCAGGGTGGCGGCTACACCTTC. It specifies CASSEWQGGGYTF.

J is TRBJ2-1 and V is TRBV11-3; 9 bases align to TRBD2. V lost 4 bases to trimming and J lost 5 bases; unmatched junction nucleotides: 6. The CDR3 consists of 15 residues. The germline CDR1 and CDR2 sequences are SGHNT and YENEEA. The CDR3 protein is CASSSPGLADNEQFF. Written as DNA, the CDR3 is TGTGCCAGCAGCTCCCCGGGACTAGCAGACAATGAGCAGTTCTTC.

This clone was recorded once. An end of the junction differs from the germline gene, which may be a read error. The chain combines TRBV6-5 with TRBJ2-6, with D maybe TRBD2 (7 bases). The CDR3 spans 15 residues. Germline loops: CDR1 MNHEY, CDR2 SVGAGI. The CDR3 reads CASSPRGAGANVLTF. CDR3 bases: TGTGCCAGCAGTCCCCGGGGGGCTGGTGCCAACGTCCTGACTTTC.

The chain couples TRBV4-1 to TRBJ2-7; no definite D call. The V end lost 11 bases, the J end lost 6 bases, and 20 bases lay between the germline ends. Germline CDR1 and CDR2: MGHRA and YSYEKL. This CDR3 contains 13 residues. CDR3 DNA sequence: TGCGCCGCCTCGGGTCCGAAGAGGCTCGAGCAGTACTTC. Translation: CAASGPKRLEQYF.

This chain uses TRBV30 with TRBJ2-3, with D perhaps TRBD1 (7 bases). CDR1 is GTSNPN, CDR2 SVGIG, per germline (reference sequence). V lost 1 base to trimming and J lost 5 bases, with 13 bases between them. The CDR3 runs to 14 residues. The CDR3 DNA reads TGTGCCTGGAGTGGGGGGCAGGGGGGAGATACGCAGTATTTT. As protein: CAWSGGQGGDTQYF.